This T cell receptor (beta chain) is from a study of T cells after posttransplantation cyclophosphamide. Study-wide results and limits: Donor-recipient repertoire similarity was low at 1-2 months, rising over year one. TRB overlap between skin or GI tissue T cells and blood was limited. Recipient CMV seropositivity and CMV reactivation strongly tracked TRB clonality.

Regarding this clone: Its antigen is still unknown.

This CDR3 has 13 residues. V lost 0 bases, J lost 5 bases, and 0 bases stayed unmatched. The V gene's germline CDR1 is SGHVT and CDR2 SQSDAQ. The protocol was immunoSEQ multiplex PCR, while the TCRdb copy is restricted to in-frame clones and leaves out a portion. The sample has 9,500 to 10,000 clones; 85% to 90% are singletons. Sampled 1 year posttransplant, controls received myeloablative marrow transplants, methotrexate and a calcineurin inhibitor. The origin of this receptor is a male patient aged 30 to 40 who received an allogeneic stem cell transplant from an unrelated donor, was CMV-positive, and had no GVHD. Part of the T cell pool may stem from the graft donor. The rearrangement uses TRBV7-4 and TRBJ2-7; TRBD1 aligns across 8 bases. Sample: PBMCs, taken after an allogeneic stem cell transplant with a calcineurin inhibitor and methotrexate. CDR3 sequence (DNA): TGTGCCAGCAGCTTAGCGACAGGGGACGAGCAGTACGTC. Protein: CASSLATGDEQYV.